The TCR beta chain described here comes from a study of control samples from healthy donors and cancer patients. Profiling relied on immunoSEQ multiplex PCR, and the TCRdb table lists in-frame clones only, not all of them. The repertoire consists of 120,000 or so clones, with roughly 84% occurring once and the leading ten covering around 9%. This CDR3 contains 16 residues. Trimming pared 5 bases from V and 7 bases from J, leaving 18 bases between. The germline gives CDR1 SGHTA, CDR2 FQGNSA. This clone appeared once. Sequencing was done on a sample of blood. The chain couples TRBV7-2 to TRBJ1-6; TRBD1 might be the D (6 bases). The source is a man aged 40-55 years in good health. The CDR3 DNA sequence: TGTGCCAGCAGCACTACCGAAGAGGGGGTGAATTCACCCCTCCACTTT. It is translated as CASSTTEEGVNSPLHF.